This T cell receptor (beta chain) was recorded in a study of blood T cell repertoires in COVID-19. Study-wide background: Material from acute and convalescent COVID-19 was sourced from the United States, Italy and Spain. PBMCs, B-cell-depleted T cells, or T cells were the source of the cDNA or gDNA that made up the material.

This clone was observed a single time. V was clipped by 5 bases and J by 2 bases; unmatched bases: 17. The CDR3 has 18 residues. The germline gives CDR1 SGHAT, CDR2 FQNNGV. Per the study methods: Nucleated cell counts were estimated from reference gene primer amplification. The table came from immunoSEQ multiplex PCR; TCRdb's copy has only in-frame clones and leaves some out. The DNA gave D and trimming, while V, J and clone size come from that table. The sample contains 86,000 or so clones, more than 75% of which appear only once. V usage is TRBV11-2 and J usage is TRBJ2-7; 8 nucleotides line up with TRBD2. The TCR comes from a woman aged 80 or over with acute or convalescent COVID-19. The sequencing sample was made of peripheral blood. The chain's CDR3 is CASSKTALSGGEPYEQYF. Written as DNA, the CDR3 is TGTGCCAGCAGCAAAACGGCCCTCTCGGGAGGGGAACCCTACGAGCAGTACTTC.